This is a list of T cell receptor beta chains from one sample in a study of cytomegalovirus exposure and HLA in healthy donors. Clones were read by immunoSEQ multiplex PCR, and TCRdb kept only the in-frame ones, dropping some. The sample consists of some 330,000 clones, roughly 89% of them appearing once. The sample taken for sequencing was PBMCs. These TCRs come from a woman between 18 and 29 years old in good health and CMV-seronegative. Each CDR3 is given with its conserved first and last residue. The D gene is left open where the match is weak. Size values are once, few and many counts, or a class for expanded clones, and some rows have none.

>TRBV18|-|TRBJ2-7|-
TGTGCCAGCTCAGCGCCTTCGAACGAGCAGTACTTC
CASSAPSNEQYF
>TRBV9|-|TRBJ2-7|-
TGTGCCAGCAGCGCAACAGGGTGGTCCTACGAGCAGTACTTC
CASSATGWSYEQYF
>TRBV4-3|-|TRBJ2-7|TRBD2
TGCGCCAGCAGCCAAGTACTGGGACTAGCGGGGCACTCCTACGAGCAGTACTTC
CASSQVLGLAGHSYEQYF
>TRBV6-5|-|TRBJ2-1|TRBD2
TGTGCCAGCAGCCACGACGGTAGCGGGAACTATGAGCAGTTCTTC
CASSHDGSGNYEQFF
>TRBV29-1|few|TRBJ2-3|TRBD2
TGCAGCGTACAACTGGGACTAGCGGGAGGGCCCGGAGATACGCAGTATTTT
CSVQLGLAGGPGDTQYF
>TRBV5-1|-|TRBJ1-1|TRBD1
TGCGCCAGCAGCTCGGGGACAGGAGCAAACACTGAAGCTTTCTTT
CASSSGTGANTEAFF
>TRBV7-8|-|TRBJ2-1|-
TGTGCCAGCAGCCCAGATGGACTCCTCCCTAATGAGCAGTTCTTC
CASSPDGLLPNEQFF
>TRBV11-2|-|TRBJ1-3|-
TGTGCCAGCAGCTTACGTAGGGGAACCTCTGGAAACACCATATATTTT
CASSLRRGTSGNTIYF
>TRBV28|once|TRBJ1-4|-
TGTGCCAGCAGTTGGGGGGTTGCAACTAATGAAAAACTGTTTTTT
CASSWGVATNEKLFF
>TRBV18|-|TRBJ2-3|TRBD1
TGTGCCAGCCAACAGGGGATTAGCACAGATACGCAGTATTTT
CASQQGISTDTQYF
>TRBV28|-|TRBJ2-2|TRBD2
TGTGCCAGCAGAGAAGCTGGCGGGAGAGTAACCGGGGAGCTGTTTTTT
CASREAGGRVTGELFF
>TRBV5-4|once|TRBJ2-3|TRBD2
TGTGCCAGCAGCCCTGGGACTAGCGGGAGGCCAGATACGCAGTATTTT
CASSPGTSGRPDTQYF
>TRBV5-4|-|TRBJ2-7|TRBD2
TGTGCCAGCAGGCTAGGACTAGCGGAGTCCTACGAGCAGTACTTC
CASRLGLAESYEQYF
>TRBV5-1|-|TRBJ2-3|-
TGCGCCAGCAGCTTGGGGGGACTCGACGGAGATACGCAGTATTTT
CASSLGGLDGDTQYF
>TRBV7-2|once|TRBJ2-5|TRBD1
TGTGCCAGCAGCTTAGGAGGGGGCGTAGAGACCCAGTACTTC
CASSLGGGVETQYF
>TRBV5-6|-|TRBJ1-2|-
TGTGCCAGCAGTATGACAGGCACCTATGGCTACACCTTC
CASSMTGTYGYTF
>TRBV27|-|TRBJ2-7|-
TGTGCCAGCAGCGGTCCCCCCACTTTCTTC
CASSGPPTFF
>TRBV6-1|-|TRBJ2-1|TRBD2
TGTGCCAGCAGGAGGGGACTAGCGGGAAATGAGCAGTTCTTC
CASRRGLAGNEQFF
>TRBV4-1|-|TRBJ2-2|TRBD2
TGCGCCAGCAGCCGAGCGGGAGGAAACACCGGGGAGCTGTTTTTT
CASSRAGGNTGELFF
>TRBV7-9|-|TRBJ2-7|TRBD2
TGTGCCAGCAGCCCCGCTGCCTTCGCCCGGCTAGCGGGAGACGAGCAGTACTTC
CASSPAAFARLAGDEQYF
>TRBV9|-|TRBJ1-4|-
TGTGCCAGCAGCACCCAGGGGAAAGCTAATGAAAAACTGTTTTTT
CASSTQGKANEKLFF
>TRBV6-5|-|TRBJ2-2|TRBD1
TGTGCCAGCAGGACAGGGGGCACCGGGGAGCTGTTTTTT
CASRTGGTGELFF
>TRBV2|-|TRBJ2-7|TRBD2
TGTGCCAGCAGTGAACTGGTAGCGGGATCCTACGAGCAGTACTTC
CASSELVAGSYEQYF
>TRBV4-2|-|TRBJ2-1|-
TGTGCCAGCAGCCAAGAGCCAGCGGGTTGGGGTGAGCAGTTCTTC
CASSQEPAGWGEQFF
>TRBV12-5|once|TRBJ2-3|TRBD1
TGTGCTAGTGGTTTGGACGGACAGGGGGCAGATACGCAGTATTTT
CASGLDGQGADTQYF
>TRBV29-1|once|TRBJ2-7|-
TGCAGCGTTGGGTTGTCGTTAGCGCGTCCTGGCGAGCAGTACTTC
CSVGLSLARPGEQYF
>TRBV4-2|-|TRBJ1-2|-
TGTGCCAGCAGCCAACGGCGCGGCTATGGCTACACCTTC
CASSQRRGYGYTF
>TRBV4-3|-|TRBJ2-1|-
TGCGCCAGCAGCCAAGAGCGGGCGGACTACAATGAGCAGTTCTTC
CASSQERADYNEQFF
>TRBV4-3|-|TRBJ2-1|TRBD2
TGCGCCAGCAGCCAAGCACCGGCGGGAGCCTCCTACAATGAGCAGTTCTTC
CASSQAPAGASYNEQFF
>TRBV9|-|TRBJ2-1|TRBD2
TGTGCCAGCAGCGTATCGCCTAGCGGGATGCACAATGAGCAGTTCTTC
CASSVSPSGMHNEQFF
>TRBV9|-|TRBJ2-6|-
TGTGCCAGCAGCGTCGGACTAAAAACAACTGGGGCCAACGTCCTGACTTTC
CASSVGLKTTGANVLTF
>TRBV15|-|TRBJ1-2|-
TGTGCCACCAGCAGAGATCAAGGCGGCGTCTATGGCTACACCTTC
CATSRDQGGVYGYTF
>TRBV6-6|-|TRBJ2-7|-
TGTGCCAGCAGTTCAACTCGCCCCTCCGAGCAGTACTTC
CASSSTRPSEQYF
>TRBV6-6|-|TRBJ1-5|-
TGTGCCAGCAGTTACTCGGGGGCGAGCAATCAGCCCCAGCATTTT
CASSYSGASNQPQHF
>TRBV5-6|-|TRBJ2-7|TRBD1
TGTGCCAGCAGCATGGGACAGGGTTTGTACGAGCAGTACTTC
CASSMGQGLYEQYF
>TRBV4-2|-|TRBJ2-7|-
TGTGCCAGCAGCCAAATCGACGGGGCCTACGAGCAGTACTTC
CASSQIDGAYEQYF
>TRBV6-5|once|TRBJ1-5|TRBD1
TGTGCCAGCAGTAGACAGGGGGCGAGCAATCAGCCCCAGCATTTT
CASSRQGASNQPQHF
>TRBV7-2|few|TRBJ1-3|-
TGTGCCAGCAGCTCTCGGGGCTCTGGAAACACCATATATTTT
CASSSRGSGNTIYF
>TRBV6-6|once|TRBJ2-1|-
TGTGCCAGCAGTCCTGGGGGACAAAGGTCTTACAATGAGCAGTTCTTC
CASSPGGQRSYNEQFF
>TRBV15|-|TRBJ2-7|TRBD1
TGTGCCACCACCCTAGGGGGGACAGGGGGCGTCTACGAGCAGTACTTC
CATTLGGTGGVYEQYF
>TRBV5-1|-|TRBJ1-1|-
TGCGCCAGCAGCCCGTCTCCCAGTGGTGCCACTGAAGCTTTCTTT
CASSPSPSGATEAFF
>TRBV27|once|TRBJ2-1|TRBD2
TGTGCCAGCAGTTTGGGACTAGCGAAAAATGAGCAGTTCTTC
CASSLGLAKNEQFF
>TRBV30|-|TRBJ1-1|-
TGTGCCTGGACGAGCGGTTTGAACACTGAAGCTTTCTTT
CAWTSGLNTEAFF
>TRBV7-9|-|TRBJ2-5|-
TGTGCCAGCAGCTTGGAGGGGCGACAAGAGACCCAGTACTTC
CASSLEGRQETQYF
>TRBV6-1|-|TRBJ2-7|-
TGTGCCAGCAGGACGGACAGAAGCTCCTACGAGCAGTACTTC
CASRTDRSSYEQYF
>TRBV30|-|TRBJ2-5|TRBD2
TGTGCCTGGAGTGTACCTAGCGGGATATACCAAGAGACCCAGTACTTC
CAWSVPSGIYQETQYF